The 9 T cell receptor beta chains presented below share a single source sample, sequenced in a study of T cell responses to AZD1222 COVID-19 vaccine. Profiling relied on immunoSEQ multiplex PCR, and the TCRdb table lists in-frame clones only, not all of them. In the table there are 95,000 to 150,000 clones, approximately 86% of which are singletons. The sequencing used peripheral blood, collected on day 0 of AZD1222 vaccination. The receptors were sampled from an adult in good health.

The chain carries TRBV7-9 and TRBJ1-6; no firm D call. The CDR3 is made up of 16 amino acids. The ends were cut back, 5 bases at V and 0 bases at J, with 11 bases in the middle. From germline, CDR1 is SEHNR and CDR2 FQNEAQ (reference sequence). The CDR3 here is CASSKLQSSYNSPLHF. The CDR3 DNA reads as TGTGCCAGCAGCAAACTACAGAGCTCCTATAATTCACCCCTCCACTTT.

V gene TRBV2 combines with J gene TRBJ2-5; no firm D call. V lost 0 bases, J lost 3 bases, and 11 bases lay in between. Germline V gives CDR1 SNHLY, CDR2 FYNNEI. This CDR3 is built from 15 residues. The CDR3 coding sequence is TGTGCCAGCAGTGAAGCCTTCCGGACCAAAGAGACCCAGTACTTC. It encodes CASSEAFRTKETQYF.

This clone turned up a few times. The chain recombines TRBV27 with TRBJ1-3; D ambiguous. The V end was cut by 4 bases, the J end by 4 bases, with 11 bases between. The germline V gene has CDR1 MNHEY and CDR2 SMNVEV (reference sequence). This CDR3 spans 14 amino acids. For the CDR3, the DNA is TGTGCCAGCAGTTCTGAGGGTGGAGGAAACACCATATATTTT. It yields the protein CASSSEGGGNTIYF.

The chain links TRBV4-1 to TRBJ1-4; D may be TRBD1 (5 bases). V lost 5 bases and J lost 8, with 21 bases in between. Germline CDR1 MGHRA, CDR2 YSYEKL. The CDR3 loop spans 16 amino acids. CDR3 sequence: CASSSRSGAVLEKLFF. The CDR3, as DNA: TGCGCCAGCAGCTCAAGATCCGGGGCAGTTCTAGAAAAACTGTTTTTT.

This clone has just one count. The rearrangement links TRBV5-5 to TRBJ1-2; D is perhaps TRBD1 (6 bases). CDR3 length equals 14 residues. In germline, CDR1 is SGHKS, CDR2 YYEKEE (reference sequence). V dropped 1 base and J dropped 8 bases, with 15 bases sitting between them. CDR3 sequence (DNA): TGTGCCAGCAGCTTGTCTACAGGGCCTGGGGGCTACACCTTC. It codes for CASSLSTGPGGYTF.

The V and J genes are TRBV7-2 and TRBJ1-2, with 9 bases that match TRBD1. CDR3 length: 15 residues. V was clipped by 1 base and J by 7 bases; unmatched bases: 7. Germline CDR1 and CDR2: SGHTA and FQGNSA. The CDR3 reads CASSLVRTGGGGYTF. CDR3 DNA: TGTGCCAGCAGCTTAGTAAGAACAGGGGGCGGTGGCTACACCTTC. Full variable domain (missing parts from reference TRBV7-2 and TRBJ1-2): GAGVSQSPSNKVTEKGKDVELRCDPISGHTALYWYRQSLGQGLEFLIYFQGNSAPDKSGLPSDRFSAERTGGSVSTLTIQRTQQEDSAVYLCASSLVRTGGGGYTFGSGTRLTVV.

The chain joins TRBV27 to TRBJ1-5; the D is unclear. This CDR3 comprises 16 residues. The V gene's germline CDR1 is MNHEY and CDR2 SMNVEV (reference sequence). The V end lost 5 bases, the J end lost 6 bases, and 20 bases lay between the germline ends. The CDR3 DNA is TGTGCCAGCAGTCCGATTCGGCCGGGATCTGGTCAGCCCCAGCATTTT. It is translated as CASSPIRPGSGQPQHF.

Turning to this clone: Since no conserved phenylalanine or tryptophan closes the CDR3, a read error is the likely cause. Because the CDR3's place on the DNA is in doubt, the DNA is left out and the CDR3 is given as listed by TCRdb. This chain links TRBV12-3 or TRBV12-4 with TRBJ2-7; TRBD2 is taken as the D call from the table, unchecked against the DNA. Both ends counted, the CDR3 spans 9 residues. The CDR3 spells CASSFSSLP.

The chain joins TRBV4-2 to TRBJ2-1; D unresolved. V gave up 6 bases and J gave up 3 bases, with 6 bases separating them. This CDR3 is built from 12 residues. From germline, CDR1 is LGHNA and CDR2 YNFKEQ. The CDR3 DNA reads TGTGCCAGCAGTTCCGGCTACAATGAGCAGTTCTTC. Its translation: CASSSGYNEQFF.